This T cell receptor beta chain is from a study of beta chain features in type 1 diabetes (dated by TCRdb to the late 2010s). Broadly, across the study: Mean age, gender distribution, total cell number and subset yield were not different between patients and healthy donors. A total of approximately 110,000,000 sorted cells were examined across all samples, and a strong correlation was observed between cell number per subset and RNA yield. The study compared TCRB repertoires of sorted circulating CD4+ T cell subsets between recently diagnosed type 1 diabetes patients and matched healthy donors. Regulatory and stem cell-like memory subsets were obtained from only 8 patients and roughly 8 healthy donors, while naive and central memory subsets were obtained from all 30 or so donors. Study-wide conclusions, independent of this receptor: Naive, central memory and regulatory TCRB repertoires appeared to be more alike among patients than among healthy donors. Only small numbers of individuals were included in the HLA sub-analyses, which left unresolved whether HLA type had any influence on TCRB rearrangement. Type 1 diabetes patients showed a moderate but significant shortening of TCRB CDR3 length in all four CD4+ subsets. PCR may preferentially amplify shorter templates, but because patient and control samples were amplified and corrected together, any resulting skew would affect both groups equally. At VDJ recombination sites, type 1 diabetes patients had fewer insertions and more deleted nucleotides, which implies abnormalities in thymic rearrangement. Sequencing cDNA rather than genomic DNA could over-represent highly expressing activated cells, although activation and CD3 levels did not differ between groups.

Each donor gave one peripheral blood draw, roughly 120 mL on average, collected into heparinised tubes. A BD FACSAria II and a panel including CD45RO, CCR7, CD25, CD127, CD95 and CD27 were used to sort naive, central memory, regulatory and stem cell-like memory CD4+ T cells. Purity was above 98% for every sorted population. Right away, PBMCs were isolated by Lymphoprep density gradient centrifugation and were stained directly, with no culture step. So that batch effects would be minimized, each experiment stained and sorted samples in pairs, pairing one healthy donor with one patient. In its sample, this clone was seen a few times. Its binding antigen is unknown. Base qualities were left out, and no much larger clone turns up one base away. Its CDR3 holds 14 amino acids, cysteine through phenylalanine. The DNA shown is the 42-base CDR3, in frame from base 1. The germline V gene yields MNHEY for CDR1 and SVGAGI for CDR2. The V and J ends are trimmed by 5 bases and 4 bases, leaving 14 bases between them.

The entire isolated RNA was reverse transcribed using the High Capacity cDNA Reverse Transcription Kit, and thus expressed TCRB transcripts were sequenced. Deep immunoSEQ sequencing was performed on naive, central memory and regulatory T cell samples, with an average of around 3.5 million total reads per sample. After sorted cells were lysed in RLT buffer, RNA was extracted with DNase-treated RNeasy Micro or Mini kits, with the choice depending on cell number. To prevent cross-contamination, every cell subset was processed on its own, while patient and healthy donor samples were processed together. The immunoSEQ multiplex PCR was used to amplify TCRB sequences from cDNA, generating 87-bp fragments that spanned the CDR3 region. Sequencing of the amplicons was done on the Illumina HiSeq platform. The source study handled its data this way. PCR bias was computationally corrected using synthetic template baselines, reads within Hamming distance 2 were collapsed, and singletons that could not be merged were discarded. Reads were aligned against IMGT to assign V, D and J genes, CDR3 length and insertions or deletions at six rearrangement sites. Within each subset, clonotype counts were normalized to sorted cell number, and only after that were true diversity and Gini coefficients computed with the tcR R package. Repertoire sharing was quantified using the overlap coefficient calculated on TCRB nucleotide sequences. Out-of-frame TCRB sequences from naive cells were analyzed as a proxy for the pre-selection repertoire. This is the immuneACCESS table as TCRdb keeps it, with only in-frame sequences that have V and J called. A part of the clones is gone; compared with another copy, unresolved V genes explain less than half, and the rest is unexplained. V and J calls and clone size are those listed in that table; D and trimming were worked out from the DNA. The sample contains about 700,000 clones, over 10% of them found a single time. In total, the top ten clones hold approximately 0.02% of the sample.

The sequence links TRBV6-5 to TRBJ1-2, with the identity of the D gene unclear. Specimen: naive CD4+ T cells from blood. The sample's cell subset or site label, decoded: true naive CD4+ T cells. This TCR was sampled from a man younger than 35 with type 1 diabetes. The CDR3 amino acid sequence is: CASSPVYSSYGYTF. In nucleotide form, the sequence is TGTGCCAGCAGTCCTGTATATAGCAGCTATGGCTACACCTTC.